This TCR beta chain came from a study of CD8 T cells in ankylosing spondylitis (dated by TCRdb to about 2017). At the level of the whole study: The study set out to find disease-linked TCR variants by profiling T cell receptor beta repertoires in ankylosing spondylitis patients and healthy donors. Samples of peripheral blood were taken, and for ankylosing spondylitis patients, synovial fluid was collected as well. In total, the full study cohort was made up of 95 to 110 healthy donors and 25 or so ankylosing spondylitis patients.

This sample was sequenced with an Illumina HiSeq 2500. Quantitative 5'-RACE with molecular barcodes was used to prepare TCR beta libraries. The authors' analysis ran thus. To identify disease-linked TCR variants, a new computational method was used, one built on a probabilistic model of VDJ rearrangement. In TCRdb, the public reads were trimmed at Q25 with fastp and aligned with MiXCR, with productive beta chains retained. Rows with a matching CDR3 protein are joined into one entry that keeps the most common DNA and genes. The V and J calls follow TCRdb's processing rather than the paper's. The sample table shows roughly 250,000 distinct CDR3 sequences, and 7.5% to 9% are seen once. About 6.5% of the sample is in the top ten clones. This clonotype has a count of ten or more. Its binding antigen is unknown. No base quality values were provided; no much bigger clone lies one nucleotide off. General conclusions and limits of the study: The disease-linked clones were reported as significantly enriched in matched synovial fluid samples from ankylosing spondylitis patients. A TCR beta motif made up of several highly homologous amino acid variants appeared to be characteristic of blood from ankylosing spondylitis patients. A CD8+ phenotype was shown by the disease-linked clones, which were found at relatively low frequencies in peripheral blood. Some motif variants were previously reported in synovial fluid and blood of reactive arthritis patients, suggesting common disease-initiation mechanisms.

The sequenced sample consisted of blood, either unsorted or a sorted T cell fraction (not recorded which). This TCR was recovered from a male donor with ankylosing spondylitis or in good health (not recorded which).

CDR3 region: CSATTGTLLNYGYTF. The base sequence is TGCAGTGCTACTACCGGGACTTTACTCAACTATGGCTACACCTTC. The rearranged segments are TRBV20-1 and TRBJ1-2, and possibly TRBD1, on 5 matching bases. Deletion took 4 bases off V and 2 bases off J, with a span of 17 bases between the germline ends. The CDR3 goes from the cysteine to the phenylalanine over 15 residues. The kept DNA is CDR3 alone, 45 bases in frame from the first base. Based on the germline V gene (reference sequence), the CDR1 and CDR2 sequences are DFQATT and SNEGSKA.